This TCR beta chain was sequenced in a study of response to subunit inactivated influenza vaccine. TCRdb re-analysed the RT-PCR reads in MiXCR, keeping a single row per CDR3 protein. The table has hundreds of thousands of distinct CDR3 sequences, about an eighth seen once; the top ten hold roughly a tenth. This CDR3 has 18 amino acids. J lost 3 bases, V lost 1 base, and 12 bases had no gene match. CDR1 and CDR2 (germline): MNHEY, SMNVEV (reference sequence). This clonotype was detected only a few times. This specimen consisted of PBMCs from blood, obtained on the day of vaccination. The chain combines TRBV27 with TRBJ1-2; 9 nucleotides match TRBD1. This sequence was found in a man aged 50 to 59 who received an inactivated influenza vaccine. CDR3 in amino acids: CASSLYDPRDRVHYGYTF. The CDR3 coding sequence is TGTGCCAGCAGTTTATACGACCCCCGGGACAGGGTGCACTATGGCTACACCTTC.